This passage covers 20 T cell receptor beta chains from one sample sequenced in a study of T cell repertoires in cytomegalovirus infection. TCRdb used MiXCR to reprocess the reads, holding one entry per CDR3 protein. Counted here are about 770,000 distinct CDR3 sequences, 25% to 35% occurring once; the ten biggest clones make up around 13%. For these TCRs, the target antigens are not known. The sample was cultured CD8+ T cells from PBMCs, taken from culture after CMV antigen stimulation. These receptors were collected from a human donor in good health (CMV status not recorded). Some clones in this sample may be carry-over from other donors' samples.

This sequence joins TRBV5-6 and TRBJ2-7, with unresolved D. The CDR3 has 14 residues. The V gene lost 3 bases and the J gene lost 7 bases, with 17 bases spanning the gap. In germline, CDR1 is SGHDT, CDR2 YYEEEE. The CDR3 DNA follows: TGTGCCAGCAGCTCCCCAGGCAGGCGTTTAGAGCAGTACTTC. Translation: CASSSPGRRLEQYF.

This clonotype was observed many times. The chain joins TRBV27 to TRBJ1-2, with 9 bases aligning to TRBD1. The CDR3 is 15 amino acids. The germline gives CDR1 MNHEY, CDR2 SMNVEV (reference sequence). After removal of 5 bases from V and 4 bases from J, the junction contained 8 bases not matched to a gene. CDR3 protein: CASSPGTGLTYGYTF. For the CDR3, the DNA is TGTGCCAGCAGTCCCGGGACAGGGCTGACCTATGGCTACACCTTC.

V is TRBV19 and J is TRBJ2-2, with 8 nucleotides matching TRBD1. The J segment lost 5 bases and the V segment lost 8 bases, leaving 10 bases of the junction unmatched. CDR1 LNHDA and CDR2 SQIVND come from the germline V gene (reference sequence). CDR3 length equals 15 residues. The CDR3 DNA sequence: TGTGCCAGTTCCCTACTGACAGGGGTTACCGGGGAGCTGTTTTTT. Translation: CASSLLTGVTGELFF.

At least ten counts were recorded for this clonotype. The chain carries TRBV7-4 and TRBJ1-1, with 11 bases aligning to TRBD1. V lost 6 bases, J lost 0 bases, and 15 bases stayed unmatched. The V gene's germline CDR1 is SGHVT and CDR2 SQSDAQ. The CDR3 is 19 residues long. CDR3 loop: CASRPSGTGGPVMNTEAFF. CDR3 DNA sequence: TGTGCCAGCAGGCCTTCCGGGACAGGGGGACCAGTAATGAACACTGAAGCTTTCTTT.

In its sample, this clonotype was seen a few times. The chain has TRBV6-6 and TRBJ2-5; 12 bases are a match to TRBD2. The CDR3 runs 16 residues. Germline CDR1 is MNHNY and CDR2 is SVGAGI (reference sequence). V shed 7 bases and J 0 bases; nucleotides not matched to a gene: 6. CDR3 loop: CASTERLAGDQETQYF. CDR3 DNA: TGTGCCAGCACCGAACGACTAGCGGGAGACCAAGAGACCCAGTACTTC.

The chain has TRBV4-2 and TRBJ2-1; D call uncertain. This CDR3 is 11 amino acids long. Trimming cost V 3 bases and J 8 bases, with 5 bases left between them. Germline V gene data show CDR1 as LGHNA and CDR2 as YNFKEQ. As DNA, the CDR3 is TGTGCCAGCAGCCATAAGGATGAGCAGTTCTTC. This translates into CASSHKDEQFF.

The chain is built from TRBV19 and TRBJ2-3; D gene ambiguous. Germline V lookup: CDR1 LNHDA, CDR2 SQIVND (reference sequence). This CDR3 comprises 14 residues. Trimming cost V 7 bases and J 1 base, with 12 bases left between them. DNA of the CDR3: TGTGCCAGTATCTTCCCGGACGGCACAGATACGCAGTATTTT. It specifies CASIFPDGTDTQYF. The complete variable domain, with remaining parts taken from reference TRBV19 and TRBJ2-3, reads DGGITQSPKYLFRKEGQNVTLSCEQNLNHDAMYWYRQDPGQGLRLIYYSQIVNDFQKGDIAEGYSVSREKKESFPLTVTSAQKNPTAFYLCASIFPDGTDTQYFGPGTRLTVL.

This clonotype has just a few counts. CDR3 nucleotides: TGTGCCAGCAGTGGACAACAGGGACTGGGCACAGATACGCAGTATTTT. Its protein product is CASSGQQGLGTDTQYF. V usage is TRBV6-1 and J usage is TRBJ2-3; D tentatively fits TRBD1 or TRBD2 (6 bases each). CDR1 is MNHNS and CDR2 is SASEGT in the germline V gene. This CDR3 is built from 16 residues. V was shortened by 4 bases and J by 1 base, with 15 bases between the two germline ends.

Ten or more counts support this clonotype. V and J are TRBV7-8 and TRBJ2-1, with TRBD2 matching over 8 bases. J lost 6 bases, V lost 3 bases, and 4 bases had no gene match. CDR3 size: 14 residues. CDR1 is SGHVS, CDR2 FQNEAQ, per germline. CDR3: CASSLVRGGNEQFF. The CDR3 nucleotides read TGTGCCAGCAGCTTGGTACGGGGGGGCAATGAGCAGTTCTTC.

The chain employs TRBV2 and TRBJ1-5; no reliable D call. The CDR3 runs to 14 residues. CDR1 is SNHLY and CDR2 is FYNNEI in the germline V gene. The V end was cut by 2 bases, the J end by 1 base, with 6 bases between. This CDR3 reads CASSEWQSNQPQHF. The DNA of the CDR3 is TGTGCCAGCAGTGAATGGCAGAGCAATCAGCCCCAGCATTTT.

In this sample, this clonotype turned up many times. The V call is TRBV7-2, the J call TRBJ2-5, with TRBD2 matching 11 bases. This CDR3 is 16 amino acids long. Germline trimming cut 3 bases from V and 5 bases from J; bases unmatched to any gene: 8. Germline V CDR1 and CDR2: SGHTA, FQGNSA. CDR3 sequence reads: CASSFLLAGGLETQYF. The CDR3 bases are TGTGCCAGCAGCTTCCTCCTAGCGGGGGGTTTGGAGACCCAGTACTTC. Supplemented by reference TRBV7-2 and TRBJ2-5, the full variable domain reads GAGVSQSPSNKVTEKGKDVELRCDPISGHTALYWYRQSLGQGLEFLIYFQGNSAPDKSGLPSDRFSAERTGGSVSTLTIQRTQQEDSAVYLCASSFLLAGGLETQYFGPGTRLLVL.

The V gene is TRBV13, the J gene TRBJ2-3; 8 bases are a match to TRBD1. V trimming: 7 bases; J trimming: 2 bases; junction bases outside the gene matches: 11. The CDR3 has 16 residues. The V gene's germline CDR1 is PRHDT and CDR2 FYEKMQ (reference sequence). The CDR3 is CASNPSGTGYTDTQYF. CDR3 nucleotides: TGTGCCAGCAACCCCTCCGGGACAGGCTACACAGATACGCAGTATTTT. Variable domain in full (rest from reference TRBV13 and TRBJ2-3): AAGVIQSPRHLIKEKRETATLKCYPIPRHDTVYWYQQGPGQDPQFLISFYEKMQSDKGSIPDRFSAQQFSDYHSELNMSSLELGDSALYFCASNPSGTGYTDTQYFGPGTRLTVL.

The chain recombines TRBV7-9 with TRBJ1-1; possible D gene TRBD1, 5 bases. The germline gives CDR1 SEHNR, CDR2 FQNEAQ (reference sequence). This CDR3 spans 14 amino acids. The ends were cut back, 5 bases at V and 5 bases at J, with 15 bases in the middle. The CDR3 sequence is CASSLQEYATEAFF. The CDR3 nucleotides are TGTGCCAGCAGCCTACAGGAGTACGCGACTGAAGCTTTCTTT.

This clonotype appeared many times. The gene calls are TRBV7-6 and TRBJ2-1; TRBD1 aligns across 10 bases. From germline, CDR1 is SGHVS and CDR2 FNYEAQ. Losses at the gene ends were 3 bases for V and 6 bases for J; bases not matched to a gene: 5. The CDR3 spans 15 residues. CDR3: CASSFRQGAINEQFF. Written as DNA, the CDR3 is TGTGCCAGCAGCTTCCGACAGGGGGCGATCAATGAGCAGTTCTTC.

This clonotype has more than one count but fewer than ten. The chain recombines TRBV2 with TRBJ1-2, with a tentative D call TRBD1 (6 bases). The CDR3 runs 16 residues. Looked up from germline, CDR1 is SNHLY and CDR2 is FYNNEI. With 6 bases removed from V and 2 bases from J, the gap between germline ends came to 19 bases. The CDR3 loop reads CASRLPGEKGNYGYTF. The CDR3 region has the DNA TGTGCCAGCAGGTTACCAGGGGAAAAGGGGAACTATGGCTACACCTTC.

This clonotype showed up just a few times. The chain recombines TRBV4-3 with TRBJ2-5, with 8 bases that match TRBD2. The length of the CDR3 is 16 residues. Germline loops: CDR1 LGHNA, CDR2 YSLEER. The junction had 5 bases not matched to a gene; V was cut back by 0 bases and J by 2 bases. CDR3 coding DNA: TGCGCCAGCAGCCAAGATGAAAGCGGGGGACAAGAGACCCAGTACTTC. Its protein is CASSQDESGGQETQYF.

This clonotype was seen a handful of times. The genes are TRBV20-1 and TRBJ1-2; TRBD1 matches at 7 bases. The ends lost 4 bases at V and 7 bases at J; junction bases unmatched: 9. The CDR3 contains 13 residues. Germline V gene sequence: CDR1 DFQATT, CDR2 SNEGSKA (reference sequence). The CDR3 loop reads CSATNRGASGYTF. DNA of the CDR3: TGCAGTGCTACCAACAGGGGTGCCAGTGGCTACACCTTC.

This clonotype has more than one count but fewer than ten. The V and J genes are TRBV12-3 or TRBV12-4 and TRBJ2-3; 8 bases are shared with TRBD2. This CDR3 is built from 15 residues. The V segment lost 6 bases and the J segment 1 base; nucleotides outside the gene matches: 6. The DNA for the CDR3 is TGTGCCAGCAGGCGACTAGCGTGGGGCACAGATACGCAGTATTTT. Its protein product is CASRRLAWGTDTQYF.

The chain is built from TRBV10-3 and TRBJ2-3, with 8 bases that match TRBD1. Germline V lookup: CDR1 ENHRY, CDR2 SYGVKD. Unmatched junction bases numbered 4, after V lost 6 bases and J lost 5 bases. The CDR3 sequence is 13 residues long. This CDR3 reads CAIRQGEKDTQYF. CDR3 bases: TGTGCCATCAGACAGGGGGAGAAAGATACGCAGTATTTT.

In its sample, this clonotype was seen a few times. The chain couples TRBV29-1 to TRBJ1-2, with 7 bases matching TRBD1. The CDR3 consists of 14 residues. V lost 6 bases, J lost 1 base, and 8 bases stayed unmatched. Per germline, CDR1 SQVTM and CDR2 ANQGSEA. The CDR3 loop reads CSVDTGALNYGYTF. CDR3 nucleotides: TGCAGCGTGGATACAGGGGCACTTAACTATGGCTACACCTTC. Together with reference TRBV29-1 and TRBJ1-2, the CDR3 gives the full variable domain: SAVISQKPSRDICQRGTSLTIQCQVDSQVTMMFWYRQQPGQSLTLIATANQGSEATYESGFVIDKFPISRPNLTFSTLTVSNMSPEDSSIYLCSVDTGALNYGYTFGSGTRLTVV.